The clone carrying this T cell receptor beta chain appeared a few times. From the RT-PCR reads, TCRdb called clonotypes with MiXCR, one entry per CDR3 protein. The sample shows roughly 540,000 distinct CDR3 sequences, 20% to 25% of them seen only once. The data are from a study of response to subunit inactivated influenza vaccine. The V gene's germline CDR1 is SGHKS and CDR2 YYEKEE (reference sequence). The CDR3 loop spans 16 amino acids. V shed 3 bases and J shed 5 bases, with 17 bases lying between them. This sample also belongs to another study, concerning T cells expressing NK-cell markers. This second report adds: With UMIs, 5'RACE template switching was used to make TCR beta cDNA. There were seven HCMV-seropositive donors and one seronegative donor among the eight sequenced.

This sequence originates from a man between 45 and 60 years old who received an inactivated influenza vaccine. The rearrangement joins TRBV5-5 to TRBJ2-2, with a weak D call TRBD2 (5 bases). This specimen consisted of CD4+ T cells sorted from PBMCs, obtained 12 days after vaccination. CDR3 coding DNA: TGTGCCAGCAGCTCCCACACGAGGGATGGTACCGGGGAGCTGTTTTTT. Protein: CASSSHTRDGTGELFF.